The 17 T cell receptor beta chains in this list originate from one sample, sequenced in a study of Graves' ophthalmopathy and Graves' hyperthyroidism. The sequenced template was RNA, covering the TCR beta CDR3 region. After a first-round RT-PCR with HTBI primers, a second-round multiplex PCR was run. TCRdb called the multiplex PCR reads again in MiXCR, with one record for every CDR3 protein. Among about 500,000 distinct CDR3 sequences listed, less than 40% were seen once. Specimen: peripheral blood or thyroid tissue (not recorded which). The source of these receptors is an adult man with Graves' hyperthyroidism.

This clonotype was seen at least ten times. V gene TRBV7-2 combines with J gene TRBJ1-4, with 9 bases matching TRBD1. V was pared by 5 bases and J by 3 bases, with 4 bases of the junction left unmatched. From germline, CDR1 is SGHTA and CDR2 FQGNSA. The CDR3 loop spans 15 amino acids. The CDR3 DNA follows: TGTGCCAGCAGCCCAAGACAGGGGGCTAATGAAAAACTGTTTTTT. Translation: CASSPRQGANEKLFF.

This chain links TRBV29-1 with TRBJ2-7, with D hard to call. Gene TRBJ2-1 matches the end of the DNA better, so the J call may be wrong. This CDR3 is built from 9 residues. From germline, CDR1 is SQVTM and CDR2 ANQGSEA. The CDR3 spells CSGYNEQFF. The DNA of the CDR3 is TGCAGCGGATACAATGAGCAGTTCTTC.

This clonotype was observed many times. The gene calls are TRBV29-1 and TRBJ2-7; tentative D call: TRBD1 (5 bases). Germline values: CDR1 SQVTM, CDR2 ANQGSEA. V lost 1 base and J 3 bases, leaving 16 bases between the germline ends. The CDR3 totals 15 residues. CDR3 amino acids: CSVEAPPQGDYEQYF. CDR3 DNA sequence: TGCAGCGTTGAAGCCCCCCCGCAGGGCGACTACGAGCAGTACTTC.

This clonotype was recorded a few times. The gene calls are TRBV15 and TRBJ2-7, with 9 bases lining up with TRBD1. V was clipped by 1 base and J by 2 bases; unmatched bases: 3. The CDR3 is 15 amino acids. Germline V gene data show CDR1 as LNHNV and CDR2 as YYDKDF (reference sequence). The CDR3 coding sequence is TGTGCCACCAGCAGAGTTGGGACAGGGCCCTACGAGCAGTACTTC. Translated: CATSRVGTGPYEQYF.

This clonotype was counted a few times. CDR3 coding DNA: TGTGCCAGCAGCTTCCCCGGAGGCAGGGGTAACTATGGCTACACCTTC. It translates to CASSFPGGRGNYGYTF. The genes are TRBV11-2 and TRBJ1-2; tentatively, D is TRBD1 (6 bases). The germline CDR1 and CDR2 sequences are SGHAT and FQNNGV. CDR3 length equals 16 residues. The V end was cut by 3 bases, the J end by 1 base, with 15 bases between.

This clonotype was detected many times. The rearrangement links TRBV10-3 to TRBJ2-5, with TRBD2 matching over 7 bases. The CDR3 loop spans 14 amino acids. Germline lookup yields CDR1 ENHRY and CDR2 SYGVKD. V was clipped by 3 bases and J by 2 bases; unmatched bases: 3. The CDR3 loop is CAISEAGKQETQYF. The CDR3 bases are TGTGCCATCAGTGAAGCGGGGAAGCAAGAGACCCAGTACTTC.

This clonotype has ten or more counts. The V and J genes are TRBV15 and TRBJ1-1, with unresolved D. Per germline, CDR1 LNHNV and CDR2 YYDKDF (reference sequence). This CDR3 contains 12 residues. V was shortened by 4 bases and J by 3 bases, with 6 bases between the two germline ends. The CDR3 region has the DNA TGTGCCACCAGCATGCAGCACACTGAAGCTTTCTTT. This codes for CATSMQHTEAFF.

The chain couples TRBV15 to TRBJ2-7; 11 positions agree with TRBD1. Germline trimming cut 7 bases from V and 5 bases from J; bases unmatched to any gene: 4. The CDR3 is 13 residues long. Germline lookup yields CDR1 LNHNV and CDR2 YYDKDF (reference sequence). Here the CDR3 DNA reads TGTGCCACCAAGCGGACAGGGGGCCACGAGCAGTACTTC. It specifies CATKRTGGHEQYF.

This clonotype has ten or more counts. The gene calls are TRBV7-2 and TRBJ1-1, with D uncertain. The V end lost 0 bases, the J end lost 6 bases, and 11 bases lay between the germline ends. Germline CDR1 and CDR2: SGHTA and FQGNSA. The CDR3 consists of 14 residues. The CDR3 sequence is CASSLAGSPPEAFF. CDR3 nucleotide sequence: TGTGCCAGCAGCTTAGCGGGGTCCCCGCCTGAAGCTTTCTTT.

With regard to this clonotype: A much larger clone is a single base away; this may be a read error. V usage is TRBV19 and J usage is TRBJ1-6; tentative D call: TRBD1 (5 bases). Germline CDR1 is LNHDA and CDR2 is SQIVND (reference sequence). The CDR3 loop spans 15 amino acids. CDR3 nucleotides: TGTGCCAATAGTATTAGGGACGTATATAATTCACCCCTCCACTTT. Translating it yields CANSIRDVYNSPLHF. The full variable domain, in which reference TRBV19 and TRBJ1-6 provide the parts outside the CDR3, is DGGITQSPKYLFRKEGQNVTLSCEQNLNHDAMYWYRQDPGQGLRLIYYSQIVNDFQKGDIAEGYSVSREKKESFPLTVTSAQKNPTAFYLCANSIRDVYNSPLHFGNGTRLTVT.

This clonotype has ten or more counts. The chain employs TRBV20-1 and TRBJ2-7, with 11 positions matching TRBD2. Germline V CDR1 and CDR2: DFQATT, SNEGSKA (reference sequence). The CDR3 is 15 amino acids. V lost 3 bases to trimming and J lost 2 bases; unmatched junction nucleotides: 6. This CDR3 reads CSASAGTSGPYEQYF. Written as DNA, the CDR3 is TGCAGTGCTAGCGCCGGGACTAGCGGACCCTACGAGCAGTACTTC.

As regards this clonotype: Mismatch with germline at one junction end may stem from a read error. The V gene is TRBV7-2, the J gene TRBJ1-6, with D hard to call. CDR1 SGHTA and CDR2 FQGNSA come from the germline V gene. The CDR3 has 13 amino acids. The CDR3 nucleotides read TGTGCCGGCAGCCCCCAATATAATTCACCCCTCCACTTT. Translating it yields CAGSPQYNSPLHF.

This clonotype showed up many times. The rearrangement links TRBV7-8 to TRBJ1-1, with D possibly being TRBD1 (5 bases). This CDR3 is built from 15 residues. CDR1 SGHVS and CDR2 FQNEAQ come from the germline V gene. V lost 4 bases to trimming and J lost 0 bases, with 12 bases between them. In DNA form, the CDR3 reads TGTGCCAGCAGCTACAGGACTGGGGTGAACACTGAAGCTTTCTTT. This translates into CASSYRTGVNTEAFF.

The rearrangement uses TRBV7-9 and TRBJ2-6; TRBD2 matches at 7 bases. V lost 1 base and J lost 1; bases outside the gene matches: 4. Germline loops: CDR1 SEHNR, CDR2 FQNEAQ (reference sequence). The CDR3 loop spans 17 amino acids. The CDR3 coding sequence is TGTGCCAGCAGCTTAGTCTCTAGCGGATCTGGGGCCAACGTCCTGACTTTC. Translation: CASSLVSSGSGANVLTF.

The genes are TRBV3-1 and TRBJ2-7; D gene ambiguous. Germline loops: CDR1 LGHDT, CDR2 YNNKEL (reference sequence). The CDR3 is made up of 11 amino acids. V lost 2 bases to trimming and J lost 7 bases, with 6 bases between them. CDR3 sequence reads: CASSQFGEQYF. In DNA form, the CDR3 reads TGTGCCAGCAGCCAATTTGGAGAGCAGTACTTC.

This chain links TRBV29-1 with TRBJ2-5; D possibly uses TRBD1 or TRBD2 (5 bases each). CDR1 and CDR2 (germline): SQVTM, ANQGSEA. This CDR3 has 13 amino acids. Trimming took off 4 bases at V and 5 bases at J, with 14 bases between the two ends. In DNA form, the CDR3 reads TGCAGCGTTGCGGGACGGGGTTCGGAGACCCAGTACTTC. It specifies CSVAGRGSETQYF. The whole variable domain, filled in from reference TRBV29-1 and TRBJ2-5, reads SAVISQKPSRDICQRGTSLTIQCQVDSQVTMMFWYRQQPGQSLTLIATANQGSEATYESGFVIDKFPISRPNLTFSTLTVSNMSPEDSSIYLCSVAGRGSETQYFGPGTRLLVL.

This clonotype was picked up many times. Here the CDR3 DNA reads TGTGCCAGCAGTCGCGGGACAGGGGAGTCCTACGAGCAGTACTTC. It yields the protein CASSRGTGESYEQYF. The chain has TRBV12-3 or TRBV12-4 and TRBJ2-7, with 10 nucleotides matching TRBD1. After removal of 5 bases from V and 1 base from J, the junction contained 5 bases not matched to a gene. The CDR3 contains 15 residues.